The 12 T cell receptor beta chains below were found in one sample sequenced in a study of cytomegalovirus exposure and HLA in healthy donors. A multiplex PCR was run with 60 Vbeta primers and 13 Jbeta primers. Assay used: immunoSEQ multiplex PCR; TCRdb lists only in-frame clones, some missing. The sample holds roughly 140,000 clones, roughly 80% seen once. The sequenced sample consisted of PBMCs. The source of these receptors is a man aged 40-55 years in good health and CMV-seropositive.

This clone was recorded a few times. This chain joins TRBV27 and TRBJ2-3; D is unclear. The germline V gene has CDR1 MNHEY and CDR2 SMNVEV (reference sequence). There are 13 residues in the CDR3. The V end was cut by 6 bases, the J end by 5 bases, with 12 bases between. In DNA form, the CDR3 reads TGTGCCAGCAGCCCCGAACAGAGAGATACGCAGTATTTT. It codes for CASSPEQRDTQYF.

The V call is TRBV11-2, the J call TRBJ2-3, with 14 bases matching TRBD2. Germline CDR1 reads SGHAT; CDR2 reads FQNNGV. CDR3 length: 15 amino acids. Unmatched junction bases numbered 3, after V lost 4 bases and J lost 6 bases. CDR3 residues: CASSWTSGGRDTQYF. The DNA for the CDR3 is TGTGCCAGCAGCTGGACTAGCGGGGGGCGGGATACGCAGTATTTT.

The gene calls are TRBV18 and TRBJ1-5; D perhaps matches TRBD1 (6 bases). CDR1 and CDR2 from the germline V gene are KGHSH and LQKENI. The CDR3 has 15 residues. Trimming shortened V by 2 bases and J by 3 bases, and 11 bases separated the two germline ends. The CDR3 nucleotides are TGTGCCAGCTCACCAAGGACAGAAGTCAATCAGCCCCAGCATTTT. Amino acid sequence: CASSPRTEVNQPQHF.

Worth noting for this clone: Relative to the germline gene, one junction end is altered; a read error may explain this. Other DNA sequences in this specimen translate into the identical CDR3. The chain recombines TRBV5-1 with TRBJ2-5, with TRBD2 identical over 13 bases. There are 16 residues in the CDR3. In germline, CDR1 is SGHRS, CDR2 YFSETQ. As DNA, the CDR3 is TGTGCCAGCAGCTTGAATTCACTAGCGGGAGGGGAGACCCAGTACTTC. Translated, it gives CASSLNSLAGGETQYF.

Only a few counts were recorded for this clone. The chain is built from TRBV4-1 and TRBJ2-5, with 9 bases aligning to TRBD2. Looked up from germline, CDR1 is MGHRA and CDR2 is YSYEKL. The V gene end was trimmed by 0 bases and the J gene end by 4 bases; junction bases not matched to a gene: 9. The CDR3 sequence is 17 residues long. CDR3 amino acids: CASSQDRGGGVGETQYF. The DNA for the CDR3 is TGCGCCAGCAGCCAAGATCGGGGCGGGGGGGTAGGAGAGACCCAGTACTTC.

This clone was observed a few times. The genes are TRBV4-2 and TRBJ1-1; 9 nucleotides line up with TRBD1. After removal of 4 bases from V and 1 base from J, the junction contained 4 bases not matched to a gene. Germline CDR1 and CDR2: LGHNA and YNFKEQ. This CDR3 is built from 15 residues. The CDR3 DNA reads as TGTGCCAGCAGCCGGACAGGGGACGCGAACACTGAAGCTTTCTTT. This sequence encodes CASSRTGDANTEAFF.

The rearrangement links TRBV6-1 to TRBJ1-1, with a weak D call TRBD1 (5 bases). V was shortened by 10 bases and J by 0 bases, with 12 bases between the two germline ends. This CDR3 is built from 13 residues. Looked up from germline, CDR1 is MNHNS and CDR2 is SASEGT. The CDR3 coding sequence is TGTGCCACCCTGACAGCTATGAACACTGAAGCTTTCTTT. This encodes CATLTAMNTEAFF.

The chain links TRBV7-9 to TRBJ1-3; D may be TRBD1 (6 bases). The CDR3 is 13 amino acids. CDR1 is SEHNR and CDR2 is FQNEAQ in the germline V gene (reference sequence). V dropped 3 bases and J dropped 8 bases, with 11 bases sitting between them. CDR3 amino acids: CASSFNRVDTIYF. The CDR3 bases are TGTGCCAGCAGCTTCAACAGGGTAGACACCATATATTTT.

The V and J genes are TRBV19 and TRBJ2-2, with D tentatively TRBD2 (6 bases). With 7 bases removed from V and 6 bases from J, the gap between germline ends came to 12 bases. The CDR3 is 13 residues long. Germline V lookup: CDR1 LNHDA, CDR2 SQIVND (reference sequence). The CDR3 DNA sequence: TGTGCCAGTATCCGCGGGATGTCCGGGGAGCTGTTTTTT. It specifies CASIRGMSGELFF. The full variable domain, rest sourced from reference TRBV19 and TRBJ2-2, is DGGITQSPKYLFRKEGQNVTLSCEQNLNHDAMYWYRQDPGQGLRLIYYSQIVNDFQKGDIAEGYSVSREKKESFPLTVTSAQKNPTAFYLCASIRGMSGELFFGEGSRLTVL.

The sample holds a few counts of this clone. The rearrangement uses TRBV9 and TRBJ1-3, with no clear D. V lost 4 bases and J lost 2, with 13 bases in between. The CDR3 extends over 15 amino acids. The V gene's germline CDR1 is SGDLS and CDR2 YYNGEE. CDR3 bases: TGTGCCAGCAGCTCGGGAGGCGCTACTGGAAACACCATATATTTT. Encoded protein: CASSSGGATGNTIYF.

This chain connects TRBV30 to TRBJ2-7; D is perhaps TRBD2 (5 bases). V was shortened by 5 bases and J by 0 bases, with 17 bases between the two germline ends. Germline values: CDR1 GTSNPN, CDR2 SVGIG (reference sequence). CDR3 length equals 15 residues. This CDR3 reads CAWVPIRGFSYEQYF. Written as DNA, the CDR3 is TGTGCCTGGGTCCCAATCCGGGGTTTCTCCTACGAGCAGTACTTC.

This sequence joins TRBV30 and TRBJ1-5; D might be TRBD1 (5 bases). V was clipped by 5 bases and J by 5 bases, with 13 bases between them. The germline gives CDR1 GTSNPN, CDR2 SVGIG (reference sequence). The CDR3 sequence is 13 residues long. CDR3 nucleotide sequence: TGTGCCTGGGGGACTGACAAATATCAGCCCCAGCATTTT. Residues: CAWGTDKYQPQHF.